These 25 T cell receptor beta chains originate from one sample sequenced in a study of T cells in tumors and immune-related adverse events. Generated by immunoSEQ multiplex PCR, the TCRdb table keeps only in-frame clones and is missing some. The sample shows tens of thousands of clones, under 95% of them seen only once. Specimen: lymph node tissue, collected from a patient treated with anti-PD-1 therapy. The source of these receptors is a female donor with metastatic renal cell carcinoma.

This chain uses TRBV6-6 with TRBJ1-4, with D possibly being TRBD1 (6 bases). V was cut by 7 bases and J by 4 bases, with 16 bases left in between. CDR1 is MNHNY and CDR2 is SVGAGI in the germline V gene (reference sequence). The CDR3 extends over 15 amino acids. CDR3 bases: TGTGCCAGCATTCCCCGAGGACAGCGTAATGAAAAACTGTTTTTT. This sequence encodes CASIPRGQRNEKLFF.

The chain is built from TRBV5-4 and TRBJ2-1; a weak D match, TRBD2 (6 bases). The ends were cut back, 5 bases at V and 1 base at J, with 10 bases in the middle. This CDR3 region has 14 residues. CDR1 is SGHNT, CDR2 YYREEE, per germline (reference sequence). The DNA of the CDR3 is TGTGCCAGCAGGAAAGCGGGTTCCTACAATGAGCAGTTCTTC. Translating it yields CASRKAGSYNEQFF.

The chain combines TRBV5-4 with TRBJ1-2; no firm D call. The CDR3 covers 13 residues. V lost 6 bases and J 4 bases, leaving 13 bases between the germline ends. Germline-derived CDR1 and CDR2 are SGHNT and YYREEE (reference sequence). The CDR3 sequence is CASTIALGYGYTF. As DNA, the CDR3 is TGTGCCAGCACCATAGCTTTGGGCTATGGCTACACCTTC.

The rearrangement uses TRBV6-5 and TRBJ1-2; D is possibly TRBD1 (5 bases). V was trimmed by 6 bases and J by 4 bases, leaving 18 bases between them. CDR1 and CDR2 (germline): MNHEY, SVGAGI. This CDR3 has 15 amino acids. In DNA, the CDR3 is TGTGCCAGCAGGATAGGAGGGGCCGGAACCTATGGCTACACCTTC. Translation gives CASRIGGAGTYGYTF.

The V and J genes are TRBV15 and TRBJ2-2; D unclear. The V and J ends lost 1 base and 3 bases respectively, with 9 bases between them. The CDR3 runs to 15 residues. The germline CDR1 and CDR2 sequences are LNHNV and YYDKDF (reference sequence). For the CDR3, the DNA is TGTGCCACCAGCAGAGTTGGCAGCGACACCGGGGAGCTGTTTTTT. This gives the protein CATSRVGSDTGELFF. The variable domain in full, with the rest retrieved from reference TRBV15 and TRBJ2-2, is DAMVIQNPRYQVTQFGKPVTLSCSQTLNHNVMYWYQQKSSQAPKLLFHYYDKDFNNEADTPDNFQSRRPNTSFCFLDIRSPGLGDTAMYLCATSRVGSDTGELFFGEGSRLTVL.

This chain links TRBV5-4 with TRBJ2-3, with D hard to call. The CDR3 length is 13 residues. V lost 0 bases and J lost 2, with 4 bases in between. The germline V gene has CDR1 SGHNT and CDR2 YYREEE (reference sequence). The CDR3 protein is CASSLGITDTQYF. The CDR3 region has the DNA TGTGCCAGCAGCTTGGGCATCACAGATACGCAGTATTTT.

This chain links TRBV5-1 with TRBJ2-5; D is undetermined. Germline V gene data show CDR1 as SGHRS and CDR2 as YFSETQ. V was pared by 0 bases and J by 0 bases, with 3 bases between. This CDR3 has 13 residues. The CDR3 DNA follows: TGCGCCAGCAGCTTGGGGAACCAAGAGACCCAGTACTTC. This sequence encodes CASSLGNQETQYF. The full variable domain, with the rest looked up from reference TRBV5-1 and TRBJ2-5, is KAGVTQTPRYLIKTRGQQVTLSCSPISGHRSVSWYQQTPGQGLQFLFEYFSETQRNKGNFPGRFSGRQFSNSRSEMNVSTLELGDSALYLCASSLGNQETQYFGPGTRLLVL.

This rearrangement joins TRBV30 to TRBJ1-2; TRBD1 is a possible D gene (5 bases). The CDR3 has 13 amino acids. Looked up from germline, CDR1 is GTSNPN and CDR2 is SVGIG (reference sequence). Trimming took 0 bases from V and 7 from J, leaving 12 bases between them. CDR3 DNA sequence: TGTGCCTGGAGTGTCCGGCAGGGTGGTGGCTACACCTTC. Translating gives CAWSVRQGGGYTF.

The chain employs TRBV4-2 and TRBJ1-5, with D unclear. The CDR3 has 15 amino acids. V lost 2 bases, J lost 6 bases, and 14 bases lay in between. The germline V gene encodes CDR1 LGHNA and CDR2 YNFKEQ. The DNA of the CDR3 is TGTGCCAGCAGCCAATCCCCTGATAAGGGTCAGCCCCAGCATTTT. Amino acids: CASSQSPDKGQPQHF.

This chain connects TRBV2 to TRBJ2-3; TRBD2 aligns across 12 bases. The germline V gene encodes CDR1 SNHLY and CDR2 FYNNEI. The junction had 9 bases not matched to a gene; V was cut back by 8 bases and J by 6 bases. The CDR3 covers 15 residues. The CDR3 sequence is CASGRTSGTPDTQYF. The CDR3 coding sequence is TGTGCCAGCGGCCGGACTAGCGGGACCCCCGATACGCAGTATTTT.

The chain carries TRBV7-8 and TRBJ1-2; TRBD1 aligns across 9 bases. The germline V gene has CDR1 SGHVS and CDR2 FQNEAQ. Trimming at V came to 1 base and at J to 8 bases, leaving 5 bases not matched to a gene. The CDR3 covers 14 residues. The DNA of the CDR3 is TGTGCCAGCAGCTTAGAGGGACAGGGCAGGGGCTACACCTTC. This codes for CASSLEGQGRGYTF.

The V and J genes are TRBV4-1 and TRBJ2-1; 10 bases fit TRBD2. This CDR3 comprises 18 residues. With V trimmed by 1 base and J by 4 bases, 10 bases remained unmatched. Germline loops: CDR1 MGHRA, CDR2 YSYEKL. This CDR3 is CASSQAEASGSRYNEQFF. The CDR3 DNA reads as TGCGCCAGCAGCCAAGCAGAGGCTAGCGGGAGTAGGTACAATGAGCAGTTCTTC.

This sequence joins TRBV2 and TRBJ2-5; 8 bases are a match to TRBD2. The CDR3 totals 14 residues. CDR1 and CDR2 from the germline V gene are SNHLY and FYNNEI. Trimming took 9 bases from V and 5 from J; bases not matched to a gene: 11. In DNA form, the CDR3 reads TGTGCCAGACAGGAGCAAGCGGGAGATGAGACCCAGTACTTC. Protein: CARQEQAGDETQYF.

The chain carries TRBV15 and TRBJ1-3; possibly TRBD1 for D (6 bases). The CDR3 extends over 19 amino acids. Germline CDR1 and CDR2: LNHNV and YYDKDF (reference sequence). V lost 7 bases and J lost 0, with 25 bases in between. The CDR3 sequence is CATTFRRAADSHSGNTIYF. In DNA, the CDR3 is TGTGCCACCACCTTCCGGCGAGCCGCGGACAGCCACTCTGGAAACACCATATATTTT.

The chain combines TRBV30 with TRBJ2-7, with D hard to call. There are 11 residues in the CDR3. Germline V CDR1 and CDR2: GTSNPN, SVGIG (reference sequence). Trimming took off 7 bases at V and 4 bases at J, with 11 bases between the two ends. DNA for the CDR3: TGTGCCTTGGGCTCGGCGTACGAGCAGTACTTC. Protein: CALGSAYEQYF. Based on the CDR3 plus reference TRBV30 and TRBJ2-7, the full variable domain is SQTIHQWPATLVQPVGSPLSLECTVEGTSNPNLYWYRQAAGRGLQLLFYSVGIGQISSEVPQNLSASRPQDRQFILSSKKLLLSDSGFYLCALGSAYEQYFGPGTRLTVT.

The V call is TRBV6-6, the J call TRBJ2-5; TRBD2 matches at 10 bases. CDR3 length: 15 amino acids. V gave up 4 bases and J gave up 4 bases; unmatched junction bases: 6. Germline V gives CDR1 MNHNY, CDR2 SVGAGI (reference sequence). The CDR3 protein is CASSLRLAGLETQYF. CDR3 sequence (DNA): TGTGCCAGCAGTTTACGACTAGCGGGTTTAGAGACCCAGTACTTC.

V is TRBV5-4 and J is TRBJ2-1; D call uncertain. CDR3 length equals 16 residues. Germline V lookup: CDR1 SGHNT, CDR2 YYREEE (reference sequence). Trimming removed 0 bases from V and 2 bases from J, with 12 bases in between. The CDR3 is CASSLGARLAYNEQFF. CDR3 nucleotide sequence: TGTGCCAGCAGCTTGGGAGCGCGTTTAGCCTACAATGAGCAGTTCTTC. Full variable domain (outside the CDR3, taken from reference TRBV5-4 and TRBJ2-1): ETGVTQSPTHLIKTRGQQVTLRCSSQSGHNTVSWYQQALGQGPQFIFQYYREEENGRGNFPPRFSGLQFPNYSSELNVNALELDDSALYLCASSLGARLAYNEQFFGPGTRLTVL.

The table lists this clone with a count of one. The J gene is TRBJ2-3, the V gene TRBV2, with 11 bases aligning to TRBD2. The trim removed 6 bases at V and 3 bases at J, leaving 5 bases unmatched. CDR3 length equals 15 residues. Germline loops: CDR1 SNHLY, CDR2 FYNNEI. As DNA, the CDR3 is TGTGCCAGCAGCCGAGGGACTAGCGGTACAGATACGCAGTATTTT. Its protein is CASSRGTSGTDTQYF.

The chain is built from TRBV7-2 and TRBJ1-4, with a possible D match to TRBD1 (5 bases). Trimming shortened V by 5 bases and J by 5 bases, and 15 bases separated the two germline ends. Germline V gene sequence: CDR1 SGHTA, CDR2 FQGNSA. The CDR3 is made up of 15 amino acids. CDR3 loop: CASSRSGGLNEKLFF. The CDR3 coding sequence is TGTGCCAGCAGCCGCTCCGGGGGACTAAATGAAAAACTGTTTTTT.

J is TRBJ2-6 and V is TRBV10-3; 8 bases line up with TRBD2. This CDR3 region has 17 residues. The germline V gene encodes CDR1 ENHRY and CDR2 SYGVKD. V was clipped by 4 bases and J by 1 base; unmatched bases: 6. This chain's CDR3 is CAISVSSGTSGANVLTF. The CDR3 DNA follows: TGTGCCATCAGTGTGAGTAGCGGGACGTCTGGGGCCAACGTCCTGACTTTC.

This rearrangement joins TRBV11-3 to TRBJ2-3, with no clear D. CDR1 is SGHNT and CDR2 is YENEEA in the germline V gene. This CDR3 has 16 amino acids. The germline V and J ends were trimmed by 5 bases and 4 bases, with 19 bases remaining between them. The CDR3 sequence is CASSPSPSSLADTQYF. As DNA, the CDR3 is TGTGCCAGCAGCCCTTCCCCATCGAGCTTGGCAGATACGCAGTATTTT.

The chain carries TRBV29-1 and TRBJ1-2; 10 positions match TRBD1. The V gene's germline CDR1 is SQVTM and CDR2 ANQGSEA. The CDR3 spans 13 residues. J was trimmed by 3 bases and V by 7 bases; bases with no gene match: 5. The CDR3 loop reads CSGTDRGDYGYTF. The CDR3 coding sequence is TGCAGCGGGACGGACAGGGGGGACTATGGCTACACCTTC. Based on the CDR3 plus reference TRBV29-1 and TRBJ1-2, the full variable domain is SAVISQKPSRDICQRGTSLTIQCQVDSQVTMMFWYRQQPGQSLTLIATANQGSEATYESGFVIDKFPISRPNLTFSTLTVSNMSPEDSSIYLCSGTDRGDYGYTFGSGTRLTVV.

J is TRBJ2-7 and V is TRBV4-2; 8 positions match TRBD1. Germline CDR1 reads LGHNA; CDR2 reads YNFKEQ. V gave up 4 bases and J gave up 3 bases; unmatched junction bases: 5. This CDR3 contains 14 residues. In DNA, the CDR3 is TGTGCCAGCAGCCTTGGACAGGGAAACTACGAGCAGTACTTC. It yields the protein CASSLGQGNYEQYF.

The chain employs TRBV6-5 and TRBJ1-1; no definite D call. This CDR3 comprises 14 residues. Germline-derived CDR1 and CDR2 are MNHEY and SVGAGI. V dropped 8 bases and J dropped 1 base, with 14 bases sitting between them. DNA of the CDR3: TGTGCCAGCCAAAATGGTTGGGGGAACACTGAAGCTTTCTTT. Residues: CASQNGWGNTEAFF.

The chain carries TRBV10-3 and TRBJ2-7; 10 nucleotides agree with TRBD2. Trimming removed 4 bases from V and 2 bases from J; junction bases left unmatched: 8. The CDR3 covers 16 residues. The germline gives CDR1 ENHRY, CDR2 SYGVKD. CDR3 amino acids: CAISGPTSGDPYEQYF. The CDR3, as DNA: TGTGCCATCAGTGGCCCCACTAGCGGGGACCCCTACGAGCAGTACTTC.